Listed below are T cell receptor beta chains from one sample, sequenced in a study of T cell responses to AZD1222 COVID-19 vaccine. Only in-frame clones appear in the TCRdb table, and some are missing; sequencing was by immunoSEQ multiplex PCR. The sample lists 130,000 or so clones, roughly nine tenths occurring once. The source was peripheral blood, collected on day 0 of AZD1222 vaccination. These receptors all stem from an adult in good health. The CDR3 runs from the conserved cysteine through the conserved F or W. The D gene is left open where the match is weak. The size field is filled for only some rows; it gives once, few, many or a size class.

CASSPQGWREKLFF	TGTGCCAGCAGCCCGCAGGGGTGGCGGGAAAAACTGTTTTTT	NA	NA	TRBV3-1/TRBV3-2	TRBJ1-4	14
CASGPIGTTLRYEQYF	TGTGCCAGCGGACCGATTGGGACCACTCTAAGATACGAGCAGTACTTC	NA	NA	TRBV5-8	TRBJ2-7	16
CAWGGSPLHF	TGTGCCTGGGGGGGGTCACCCCTCCACTTT	NA	NA	TRBV30	TRBJ1-6	10
CASSQTGGKAFF	TGTGCCAGCAGCCAGACAGGTGGAAAAGCTTTCTTT	NA	NA	TRBV11-2	TRBJ1-1	12
CASSPFSGPQGTQYF	TGTGCCAGCAGCCCTTTTAGCGGGCCCCAAGGGACCCAGTACTTC	NA	TRBD2	TRBV6-2/TRBV6-3	TRBJ2-5	15
CAITSRQEPYGYTF	TGTGCCATCACTAGCCGACAGGAACCCTATGGCTACACCTTC	NA	NA	TRBV10-3	TRBJ1-2	14
CASSLGAYAGAEAFF	TGTGCCAGCAGCTTAGGGGCTTATGCTGGCGCTGAAGCTTTCTTT	NA	NA	TRBV5-6	TRBJ1-1	15
CASQGPGANYGYTF	TGTGCCAGCCAGGGTCCGGGGGCCAACTATGGCTACACCTTC	once	NA	TRBV25-1	TRBJ1-2	14
CASSLEGYNQPQHF	TGTGCCAGCAGTTTAGAGGGTTACAATCAGCCCCAGCATTTT	NA	NA	TRBV27	TRBJ1-5	14
CASSLSGRSGTDTQYF	TGTGCCAGCAGCTTAAGTGGCAGATCGGGCACAGATACGCAGTATTTT	NA	NA	TRBV7-3	TRBJ2-3	16
CASSFVGDTEAFF	TGTGCCAGCAGCTTCGTAGGGGACACTGAAGCTTTCTTT	once	NA	TRBV7-9	TRBJ1-1	13
CASRALFEETQYF	TGTGCCAGCAGAGCACTCTTTGAAGAGACCCAGTACTTC	NA	NA	TRBV11-1	TRBJ2-5	13
CASSQIRGSYNEQFF	TGTGCCAGCAGTCAAATCCGGGGCTCCTACAATGAGCAGTTCTTC	once	NA	TRBV4-2	TRBJ2-1	15
CASSVASNTEAFF	TGTGCCAGCAGCGTAGCCTCAAACACTGAAGCTTTCTTT	NA	NA	TRBV9	TRBJ1-1	13
CASSPHLAGGYNEQFF	TGTGCCAGCAGTCCCCATCTAGCGGGAGGGTACAATGAGCAGTTCTTC	NA	TRBD2	TRBV28	TRBJ2-1	16
CASSQTARQANYGYTF	TGTGCCAGCAGCCAAACTGCCCGACAGGCTAATTATGGCTACACCTTC	few	NA	TRBV4-2	TRBJ1-2	16
CASSPRGRLTYEQYF	TGTGCCAGCTCACCACGCGGCCGACTTACCTACGAGCAGTACTTC	NA	NA	TRBV18	TRBJ2-7	15
CASSLGQNYGYTF	TGTGCCAGCAGCTTAGGGCAGAACTATGGCTACACCTTC	NA	NA	TRBV7-9	TRBJ1-2	13
CASSQARTGGDYGYTF	TGTGCCAGCAGCCAAGCGCGGACAGGGGGCGACTATGGCTACACCTTC	NA	TRBD1	TRBV14	TRBJ1-2	16
CASHRGRPVSNQPQHF	TGTGCCAGCCACCGGGGGCGCCCGGTGTCCAATCAGCCCCAGCATTTT	NA	NA	TRBV28	TRBJ1-5	16
CASSLLAGRNTGELFF	TGCGCCAGCAGCTTATTAGCGGGACGGAACACCGGGGAGCTGTTTTTT	NA	TRBD2	TRBV5-1	TRBJ2-2	16
CASSLGHGGLNYGYTF	TGTGCCAGCAGCTTAGGACACGGGGGACTTAACTATGGCTACACCTTC	NA	NA	TRBV7-3	TRBJ1-2	16
CASSLRGLRAFF	TGTGCCAGCAGCCTCAGGGGGCTTCGAGCTTTCTTT	NA	TRBD1	TRBV7-3	TRBJ1-1	12
CASSQEADPKNIQYF	TGCGCCAGCAGCCAAGAAGCGGATCCCAAAAACATTCAGTATTTC	NA	NA	TRBV4-3	TRBJ2-4	15
CASSLAGVHEQYF	TGCGCCAGCAGCTTGGCCGGGGTCCACGAGCAGTACTTC	NA	NA	TRBV5-1	TRBJ2-7	13
CASRVLAGGANDNEQFF	TGTGCCAGCAGAGTACTAGCGGGAGGCGCCAATGACAATGAGCAGTTCTTC	NA	TRBD2	TRBV4-2	TRBJ2-1	17
CAISGVGTGLEDQPQHF	TGTGCCATCAGTGGAGTAGGGACAGGGTTAGAGGATCAGCCCCAGCATTTT	NA	TRBD1	TRBV10-3	TRBJ1-5	17
CASSLAPGTHYGYTF	TGTGCCAGCAGCTTGGCGCCGGGGACGCACTATGGCTACACCTTC	NA	NA	TRBV5-4	TRBJ1-2	15
CASSYSSARAREQYF	TGTGCCAGCAGTTACTCGTCCGCCAGGGCAAGGGAGCAGTACTTC	NA	NA	TRBV6-5	TRBJ2-7	15
CASGELNTEAFF	TGTGCCTCTGGCGAATTGAACACTGAAGCTTTCTTT	once	NA	TRBV3-1/TRBV3-2	TRBJ1-1	12
CASSLLSSGRGPGADTQYF	TGTGCCAGCAGCTTGTTGTCTAGCGGGCGGGGTCCGGGGGCAGATACGCAGTATTTT	NA	TRBD2	TRBV7-3	TRBJ2-3	19